This entry lists 28 T cell receptor beta chains sequenced from one sample in a study of PD-1 blockade in classical Hodgkin lymphoma. Time point defined: cycle 4 day 1 (C4D1), after 6 weeks of nivolumab. Relapse after autologous stem cell transplantation occurred in every patient, and brentuximab vedotin exposure varied. The protocol was immunoSEQ multiplex PCR, while the TCRdb copy is restricted to in-frame clones and leaves out a portion. The repertoire includes about 93,000 clones, around 78% of them detected once, and just under 9.5% sits in the top ten. The sample was peripheral blood mononuclear cells (PBMCs), taken before the fourth cycle of nivolumab. Receptors originate from a human donor with classical Hodgkin lymphoma.

The chain uses TRBV7-9 and TRBJ1-4; TRBD1 is a possible D gene (5 bases). The CDR3 runs to 14 residues. V was trimmed by 3 bases and J by 5 bases, leaving 10 bases between them. The germline V gene encodes CDR1 SEHNR and CDR2 FQNEAQ (reference sequence). CDR3 sequence: CASSFSGGNEKLFF. The CDR3 nucleotides are TGTGCCAGCAGCTTTTCTGGGGGGAATGAAAAACTGTTTTTT.

This chain connects TRBV27 to TRBJ2-5; no clear D. CDR3 length equals 15 residues. Trimming took off 3 bases at V and 0 bases at J, with 11 bases between the two ends. Germline assignment: CDR1 MNHEY and CDR2 SMNVEV (reference sequence). The CDR3 protein is CASSFRRLNQETQYF. CDR3 coding DNA: TGTGCCAGCAGTTTTCGGCGCCTTAACCAAGAGACCCAGTACTTC.

The chain combines TRBV7-8 with TRBJ1-3; D call uncertain. The CDR3 is 15 residues long. Germline V gives CDR1 SGHVS, CDR2 FQNEAQ. Deletions cut 1 base from V and 4 bases from J, with 11 bases between. CDR3 residues: CASSLDQRAGNTIYF. CDR3 in DNA: TGTGCCAGCAGCTTAGATCAGAGGGCGGGAAACACCATATATTTT.

In this sample, this clone turned up a few times. The chain has TRBV19 and TRBJ1-5; no firm D call. This CDR3 region has 14 residues. The germline CDR1 and CDR2 sequences are LNHDA and SQIVND (reference sequence). V was pared by 3 bases and J by 0 bases, with 6 bases between. CDR3 nucleotides: TGTGCCAGTAGTATCGCGGTTAGCAATCAGCCCCAGCATTTT. Translation gives CASSIAVSNQPQHF.

V gene TRBV10-3 combines with J gene TRBJ2-5; weak D call: TRBD2 (6 bases). Germline-derived CDR1 and CDR2 are ENHRY and SYGVKD. This CDR3 is built from 15 residues. Deletions cut 6 bases from V and 5 bases from J, with 19 bases between. CDR3 residues: CAISPTFGGGETQYF. The CDR3, as DNA: TGTGCCATCAGCCCCACATTCGGGGGAGGTGAGACCCAGTACTTC.

V gene TRBV5-8 combines with J gene TRBJ2-3; 8 bases are a match to TRBD2. The germline V gene has CDR1 SGHTS and CDR2 YDEGEE. Germline trimming cut 4 bases from V and 1 base from J; bases unmatched to any gene: 5. CDR3 length: 15 amino acids. The DNA for the CDR3 is TGTGCCAGCAGCCCTTGGCGGGAGGGCACAGATACGCAGTATTTT. Translation gives CASSPWREGTDTQYF.

The J gene is TRBJ2-7, the V gene TRBV28; D gene unclear. The germline CDR1 and CDR2 sequences are MDHEN and SYDVKM. This CDR3 contains 14 residues. V was clipped by 7 bases and J by 0 bases, with 13 bases between them. For the CDR3, the DNA is TGTGCCAGCACCCACCCGTACAGCTCCTACGAGCAGTACTTC. Translating gives CASTHPYSSYEQYF.

This chain's CDR3 is CASSLVAGELLNTGELFF. The CDR3 DNA reads TGTGCCAGCAGCTTAGTCGCGGGAGAACTATTGAACACCGGGGAGCTGTTTTTT. The chain uses TRBV7-2 and TRBJ2-2; 7 nucleotides agree with TRBD2. CDR1 is SGHTA, CDR2 FQGNSA, per germline. Trimming removed 1 base from V and 1 base from J; junction bases left unmatched: 9. The CDR3 extends over 18 amino acids.

The chain uses TRBV4-2 and TRBJ2-7; 11 bases are shared with TRBD2. CDR1 and CDR2 (germline): LGHNA, YNFKEQ. The V and J ends lost 3 bases and 2 bases, in that order; junction bases with no gene match: 3. The length of the CDR3 is 15 residues. The DNA of the CDR3 is TGTGCCAGCAGCCACCTACTAGCGGGAGCCTACGAGCAGTACTTC. This sequence encodes CASSHLLAGAYEQYF.

The J gene is TRBJ2-2, the V gene TRBV5-4; tentatively, D is TRBD1 (6 bases). CDR1 is SGHNT and CDR2 is YYREEE in the germline V gene (reference sequence). With 4 bases removed from V and 5 bases from J, the gap between germline ends came to 21 bases. This CDR3 comprises 17 residues. The CDR3, as DNA: TGTGCCAGCAGCCGCGAGGGATTCAGGGGCGCGACCGGGGAGCTGTTTTTT. Translation: CASSREGFRGATGELFF. The full variable domain, its missing parts supplied by reference TRBV5-4 and TRBJ2-2, is ETGVTQSPTHLIKTRGQQVTLRCSSQSGHNTVSWYQQALGQGPQFIFQYYREEENGRGNFPPRFSGLQFPNYSSELNVNALELDDSALYLCASSREGFRGATGELFFGEGSRLTVL.

The chain recombines TRBV5-1 with TRBJ2-5; 8 bases align to TRBD1. The germline V gene has CDR1 SGHRS and CDR2 YFSETQ. The V gene end was trimmed by 4 bases and the J gene end by 4 bases; junction bases not matched to a gene: 12. This CDR3 region has 16 residues. This CDR3 reads CASSPRGTGGLETQYF. The DNA of the CDR3 is TGCGCCAGCAGCCCTAGGGGCACAGGGGGTTTAGAGACCCAGTACTTC.

This clone was picked up a small number of times. This chain joins TRBV6-5 and TRBJ1-3; D uncertain. Germline CDR1 MNHEY, CDR2 SVGAGI. This CDR3 spans 11 amino acids. V gave up 2 bases and J gave up 4 bases, with 0 bases separating them. CDR3 sequence: CASSYGNTIYF. CDR3 DNA sequence: TGTGCCAGCAGTTACGGAAACACCATATATTTT.

V and J are TRBV27 and TRBJ2-3, with a tentative D call TRBD2 (6 bases). Germline CDR1 and CDR2: MNHEY and SMNVEV (reference sequence). CDR3 size: 18 residues. V gave up 5 bases and J gave up 3 bases, with 24 bases separating them. The CDR3 nucleotides read TGTGCCAGCAGTCCCACCCCGCCGAGACTAGGATTTACAGATACGCAGTATTTT. Protein: CASSPTPPRLGFTDTQYF.

The V gene is TRBV7-9, the J gene TRBJ1-4; no firm D call. The CDR3 loop spans 17 amino acids. V was shortened by 2 bases and J by 3 bases, with 16 bases between the two germline ends. The germline V gene encodes CDR1 SEHNR and CDR2 FQNEAQ (reference sequence). The CDR3 coding sequence is TGTGCCAGCAGCTTATACCCCCCCCAGCCTCCTAATGAAAAACTGTTTTTT. It is translated as CASSLYPPQPPNEKLFF.

Only a few counts were recorded for this clone. The V call is TRBV6-5, the J call TRBJ1-2; D remains unclear. This CDR3 has 13 amino acids. V was shortened by 4 bases and J by 4 bases, with 10 bases between the two germline ends. Germline-derived CDR1 and CDR2 are MNHEY and SVGAGI. The CDR3 reads CASSFTGSYGYTF. The CDR3 DNA is TGTGCCAGCAGTTTTACGGGCAGCTATGGCTACACCTTC.

The chain carries TRBV9 and TRBJ2-3, with D possibly being TRBD1 or TRBD2 (6 bases each). Germline V gene sequence: CDR1 SGDLS, CDR2 YYNGEE. Trimming stripped 0 bases from V and 2 bases from J, with 7 bases between. The CDR3 is 14 amino acids. DNA of the CDR3: TGTGCCAGCAGCGTAGCGGGGGCCACAGATACGCAGTATTTT. It specifies CASSVAGATDTQYF. The variable domain in full, with the rest retrieved from reference TRBV9 and TRBJ2-3, is DSGVTQTPKHLITATGQRVTLRCSPRSGDLSVYWYQQSLDQGLQFLIQYYNGEERAKGNILERFSAQQFPDLHSELNLSSLELGDSALYFCASSVAGATDTQYFGPGTRLTVL.

This clone was observed many times. The chain recombines TRBV9 with TRBJ2-6; D uncertain. V was cut by 1 base and J by 1 base, with 3 bases left in between. Germline-derived CDR1 and CDR2 are SGDLS and YYNGEE. CDR3 length: 14 amino acids. The CDR3 is CASSVQSGANVLTF. CDR3 coding DNA: TGTGCCAGCAGCGTACAATCTGGGGCCAACGTCCTGACTTTC.

V gene TRBV6-5 combines with J gene TRBJ1-5; D gene ambiguous. The V gene lost 6 bases and the J gene lost 5 bases, with 14 bases spanning the gap. The CDR3 is 14 amino acids. Germline CDR1 MNHEY, CDR2 SVGAGI. The CDR3: CASSSPQRDQPQHF. The CDR3 nucleotides are TGTGCCAGCAGCTCACCCCAAAGGGATCAGCCCCAGCATTTT.

This chain links TRBV6-5 with TRBJ1-6; 9 nucleotides agree with TRBD1. J was trimmed by 8 bases and V by 6 bases; bases with no gene match: 5. The CDR3 runs 14 residues. Germline V CDR1 and CDR2: MNHEY, SVGAGI. This CDR3 is CASRWDRVDSPLHF. For the CDR3, the DNA is TGTGCCAGCAGATGGGACAGGGTGGATTCACCCCTCCACTTT.

In its sample, this clone was seen once. J is TRBJ1-1 and V is TRBV10-3; TRBD1 aligns across 7 bases. J lost 5 bases, V lost 8 bases, and 11 bases had no gene match. The CDR3 spans 14 residues. Germline values: CDR1 ENHRY, CDR2 SYGVKD. The CDR3 here is CAIGAGGSLTEAFF. The CDR3 DNA follows: TGTGCCATCGGGGCAGGGGGTTCCTTGACTGAAGCTTTCTTT.

The DNA of the CDR3 is TGTGCCAGCAGTGCCCCACAGGGTTTGTACGAGCAGTACTTC. This codes for CASSAPQGLYEQYF. The rearrangement joins TRBV2 to TRBJ2-7; D is possibly TRBD1 (6 bases). Germline loops: CDR1 SNHLY, CDR2 FYNNEI. CDR3 size: 14 residues. V was clipped by 4 bases and J by 4 bases, with 14 bases between them.

The chain uses TRBV9 and TRBJ1-3, with TRBD1 matching 7 bases. V shed 3 bases, J shed 2 bases, and the junction held 2 bases outside the gene matches. Germline V gene data show CDR1 as SGDLS and CDR2 as YYNGEE. This CDR3 contains 14 residues. CDR3 sequence reads: CASSADRAGNTIYF. CDR3 nucleotides: TGTGCCAGCAGCGCCGACAGGGCTGGAAACACCATATATTTT.

This clone was observed a handful of times. The chain has TRBV19 and TRBJ2-7; the match to TRBD2 covers 8 bases. Germline lookup yields CDR1 LNHDA and CDR2 SQIVND (reference sequence). CDR3 length: 14 amino acids. With V trimmed by 2 bases and J by 6 bases, 6 bases remained unmatched. The CDR3 loop is CASSITGGASEQYF. In DNA form, the CDR3 reads TGTGCCAGTAGTATAACCGGGGGGGCATCCGAGCAGTACTTC.

The chain combines TRBV7-3 with TRBJ2-3, with D hard to call. Per the germline V gene, CDR1 is SGHTA and CDR2 is FQGTGA. The V end lost 6 bases, the J end lost 4 bases, and 8 bases lay between the germline ends. CDR3 length equals 12 residues. Here the CDR3 reads CASSSEADTQYF. The CDR3 region has the DNA TGTGCCAGCAGTTCCGAGGCAGATACGCAGTATTTT.

This clone was observed a handful of times. The chain uses TRBV5-1 and TRBJ2-7, with D maybe TRBD1 (8 bases). Trimming took off 2 bases at V and 2 bases at J, with 11 bases between the two ends. Per germline, CDR1 SGHRS and CDR2 YFSETQ. CDR3 length equals 14 residues. CDR3 amino acids: CASSFTGGAYEQYF. The CDR3 DNA sequence: TGCGCCAGCAGCTTCACAGGGGGGGCCTACGAGCAGTACTTC.

Regarding this clone: The junction does not match germline at one end; this may be a read error. The chain joins TRBV6-1 to TRBJ1-1, with D perhaps TRBD1 (5 bases). CDR1 MNHNS and CDR2 SASEGT come from the germline V gene. CDR3 length: 11 residues. CDR3 sequence: CAISGAHEAFF. As DNA, the CDR3 is TGTGCCATCAGTGGGGCGCATGAAGCTTTCTTT.

The V call is TRBV6-6, the J call TRBJ2-1, with D hard to call. The CDR3 extends over 15 amino acids. Germline CDR1 and CDR2: MNHNY and SVGAGI (reference sequence). V was cut by 5 bases and J by 2 bases, with 13 bases left in between. The CDR3 sequence is CASSPSDWAYNEQFF. In DNA form, the CDR3 reads TGTGCCAGCAGTCCCAGTGATTGGGCCTACAATGAGCAGTTCTTC.

The chain's CDR3 is CASSLLTSGINEQFF. DNA of the CDR3: TGTGCCAGCAGCTTGTTGACTAGCGGGATTAATGAGCAGTTCTTC. The chain has TRBV5-4 and TRBJ2-1, with 11 bases that match TRBD2. The trim removed 1 base at V and 7 bases at J, leaving 4 bases unmatched. The CDR3 sequence is 15 residues long. Germline V lookup: CDR1 SGHNT, CDR2 YYREEE (reference sequence).